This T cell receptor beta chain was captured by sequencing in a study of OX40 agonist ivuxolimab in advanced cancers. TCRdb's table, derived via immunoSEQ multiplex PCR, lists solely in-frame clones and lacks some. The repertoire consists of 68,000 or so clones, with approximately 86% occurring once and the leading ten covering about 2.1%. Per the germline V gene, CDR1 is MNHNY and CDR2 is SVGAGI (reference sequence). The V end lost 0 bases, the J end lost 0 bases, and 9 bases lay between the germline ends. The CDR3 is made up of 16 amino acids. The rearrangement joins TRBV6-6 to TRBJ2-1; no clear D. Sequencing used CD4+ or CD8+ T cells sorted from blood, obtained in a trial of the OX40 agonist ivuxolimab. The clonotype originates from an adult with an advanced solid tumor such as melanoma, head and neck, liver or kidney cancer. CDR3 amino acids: CASSYSRQSSYNEQFF. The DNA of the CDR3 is TGTGCCAGCAGTTACTCGAGGCAGAGCTCCTACAATGAGCAGTTCTTC.